The present entry profiles one T cell receptor beta chain with its context. No antigen is known for it. A constant-region primer served to make TCR beta cDNA from about 500 ng total RNA. Three nested multiplex PCR rounds of slightly modified ARM-PCR generated TCR beta libraries. TRBV1-TRBV30 forward primers and a C-beta reverse primer were used in the first two PCR rounds, which each ran for around 11 cycles. TCRdb reprocessed the multiplex PCR reads with MiXCR, giving one entry per CDR3 protein. The data contain roughly 120,000 distinct CDR3 sequences, 60% to 80% of them singletons. Germline CDR1 KGHDR, CDR2 SFDVKD. V lost 9 bases and J lost 7; bases outside the gene matches: 10. The CDR3 has 14 residues. From around 18-30 mg of unsorted bulk tissue, DNA and RNA were co-extracted together. This sample stems from a study of tumor-infiltrating lymphocytes in primary liver carcinoma. Study conclusions and caveats: Whereas tumor region pairs overlapped more, tumor-adjacent and tumor-blood pairs overlapped less. Only about 8-25% of top clones showed up in all five tumor regions. The 250 largest clones made up significantly more of tumor than blood repertoires (p = 0.039).

The sample consisted of liver tumor tissue from sampling region 3. This sample's subset: tumor region T3, left-lateral pole. V and J are TRBV24-1 and TRBJ2-1; 8 bases match TRBD2. This receptor was taken from a woman aged 55-75 years with primary liver carcinoma and hepatitis B virus infection. The CDR3 protein is CATPTTSAPNEQFF. CDR3 sequence (DNA): TGTGCCACCCCCACGACTAGCGCCCCTAATGAGCAGTTCTTC.